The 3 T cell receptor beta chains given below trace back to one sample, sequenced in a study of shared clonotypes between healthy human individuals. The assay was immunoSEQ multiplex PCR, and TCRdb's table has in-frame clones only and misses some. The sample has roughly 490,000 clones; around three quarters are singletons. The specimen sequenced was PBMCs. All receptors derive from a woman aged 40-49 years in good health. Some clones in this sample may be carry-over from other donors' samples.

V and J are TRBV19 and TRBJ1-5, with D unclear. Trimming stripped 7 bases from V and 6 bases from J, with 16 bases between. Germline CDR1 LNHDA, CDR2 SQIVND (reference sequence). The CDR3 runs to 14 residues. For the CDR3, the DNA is TGTGCCAGTACCACCGGGGAGGACGTTCAGCCCCAGCATTTT. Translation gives CASTTGEDVQPQHF.

CDR3 residues: CASSQEKREGIEQYF. CDR3 sequence (DNA): TGCGCCAGCAGCCAGGAGAAGCGGGAGGGTATCGAGCAGTACTTC. The chain joins TRBV4-1 to TRBJ2-7; 10 nucleotides match TRBD2. The V gene end was trimmed by 3 bases and the J gene end by 6 bases; junction bases not matched to a gene: 8. Germline lookup yields CDR1 MGHRA and CDR2 YSYEKL. The CDR3 is made up of 15 amino acids.

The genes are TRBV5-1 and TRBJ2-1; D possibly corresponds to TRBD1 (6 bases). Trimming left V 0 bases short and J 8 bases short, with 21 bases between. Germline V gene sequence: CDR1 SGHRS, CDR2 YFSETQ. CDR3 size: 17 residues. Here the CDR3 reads CASSLARQDLSGDEQFF. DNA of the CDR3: TGCGCCAGCAGCTTGGCCAGACAGGATCTGAGCGGCGATGAGCAGTTCTTC.